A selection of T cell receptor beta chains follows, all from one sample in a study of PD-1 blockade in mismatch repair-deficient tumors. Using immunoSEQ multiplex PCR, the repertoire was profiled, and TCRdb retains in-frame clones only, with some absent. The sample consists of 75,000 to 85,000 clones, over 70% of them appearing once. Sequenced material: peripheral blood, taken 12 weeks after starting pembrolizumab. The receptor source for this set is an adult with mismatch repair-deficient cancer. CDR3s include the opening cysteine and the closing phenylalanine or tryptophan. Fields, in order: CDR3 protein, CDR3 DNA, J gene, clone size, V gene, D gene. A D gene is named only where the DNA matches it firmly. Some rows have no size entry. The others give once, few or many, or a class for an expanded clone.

CASSLTPGRALSTVSTDTQYF	TGCGCCAGCAGCTTGACCCCAGGCAGGGCTCTAAGCACGGTCAGCACAGATACGCAGTATTTT	TRBJ2-3	.	TRBV5-1	.
CATTAGADLGIQYF	TGTGCCACCACCGCCGGCGCGGACCTAGGCATTCAGTACTTC	TRBJ2-4	once	TRBV6-5	.
CASSLGGFRDTEAFF	TGTGCCAGCAGCTTAGGGGGGTTTAGGGACACTGAAGCTTTCTTT	TRBJ1-1	.	TRBV7-2	.
CASSLGGVGTEAFF	TGTGCCAGCTCACTCGGGGGGGTGGGAACTGAAGCTTTCTTT	TRBJ1-1	once	TRBV18	.
CASSPGQGYGYTF	TGTGCCAGTAGCCCGGGACAGGGCTATGGCTACACCTTC	TRBJ1-2	.	TRBV19	TRBD1
CASHKGGNYGYTF	TGTGCCAGCCACAAGGGGGGAAACTATGGCTACACCTTC	TRBJ1-2	.	TRBV7-2	.
CAISEAGEAFF	TGTGCCATCAGTGAGGCGGGGGAAGCTTTCTTT	TRBJ1-1	once	TRBV10-3	.
CASSLQGGGGTEAFF	TGTGCCAGCAGCCTACAGGGAGGGGGCGGCACTGAAGCTTTCTTT	TRBJ1-1	.	TRBV7-3	TRBD1
CASSLAGANVLTF	TGTGCCAGCAGCTTAGCCGGGGCCAACGTCCTGACTTTC	TRBJ2-6	.	TRBV7-9	.
CASSDRGHSYEQYF	TGTGCCAGCAGTGACCGGGGACATTCCTACGAGCAGTACTTC	TRBJ2-7	.	TRBV25-1	.
CASSVEDRGRNYGYTF	TGTGCCAGCAGCGTTGAGGACAGGGGAAGGAACTATGGCTACACCTTC	TRBJ1-2	.	TRBV9	TRBD1
CASKLSTVYNEQFF	TGTGCCAGCAAGCTCTCTACGGTTTACAATGAGCAGTTCTTC	TRBJ2-1	.	TRBV6-5	.
CASRLALTVNTEAFF	TGTGCCAGCAGATTAGCTCTAACGGTCAACACTGAAGCTTTCTTT	TRBJ1-1	.	TRBV5-6	.
CASSQDFRVRETQYF	TGCGCCAGCAGCCAAGATTTCAGGGTACGGGAGACCCAGTACTTC	TRBJ2-5	.	TRBV4-3	.
CASSPSEKLFF	TGTGCCAGCTCACCATCGGAAAAACTGTTTTTT	TRBJ1-4	.	TRBV18	.
CASSVLNTEAFF	TGTGCCAGCAGTGTTCTGAACACTGAAGCTTTCTTT	TRBJ1-1	.	TRBV2	.
CASSTGTGVKNEQFF	TGTGCCAGTAGTACGGGGACAGGGGTAAAAAATGAGCAGTTCTTC	TRBJ2-1	few	TRBV19	TRBD1
CASSTRLTAATNEKLFF	TGTGCCAGTAGTACCCGATTAACAGCCGCAACTAATGAAAAACTGTTTTTT	TRBJ1-4	once	TRBV19	.
CASSPPGQGSGEQYF	TGTGCCAGCTCACCTCCGGGACAGGGCTCCGGCGAGCAGTACTTC	TRBJ2-7	.	TRBV18	TRBD1
CASSYTSGRANEQFF	TGTGCCAGCAGTTACACTAGCGGGAGAGCTAATGAGCAGTTCTTC	TRBJ2-1	once	TRBV6-6	TRBD2
CASSLAPSGRTTPYEQYF	TGTGCCAGCAGCTTAGCGCCTAGCGGGAGAACGACGCCCTACGAGCAGTACTTC	TRBJ2-7	.	TRBV7-8	TRBD2
CATRPGLAVYNEQFF	TGTGCCACTCGTCCGGGACTAGCGGTTTACAATGAGCAGTTCTTC	TRBJ2-1	.	TRBV10-3	TRBD2
CASSYGGTRRDNEQFF	TGTGCCAGCAGTTACGGGGGGACCCGTCGAGACAATGAGCAGTTCTTC	TRBJ2-1	.	TRBV6-5	.
CASSESSSGRVLF	TGCGCCAGCAGTGAGTCGTCTAGCGGGAGAGTGTTATTC	TRBJ2-7	.	TRBV10-1	TRBD2
CASSEERGEKLFF	TGTGCCAGCAGTGAAGAGAGGGGTGAAAAACTGTTTTTT	TRBJ1-4	.	TRBV6-1	.
CASSLGRTQQFF	TGTGCCAGCAGCCTCGGCCGGACTCAGCAGTTCTTC	TRBJ2-1	.	TRBV7-3	.
CASSPWIWGSGGSSSTDTQYF	TGTGCCAGCAGTCCTTGGATTTGGGGTAGCGGGGGATCCTCTAGCACAGATACGCAGTATTTT	TRBJ2-3	few	TRBV28	TRBD2
CASSVGGDYEQYF	TGTGCCAGCAGCGTAGGAGGGGACTACGAGCAGTACTTC	TRBJ2-7	.	TRBV9	.
CAISTGTSGYNEQFF	TGTGCCATCAGCACCGGGACATCGGGGTACAATGAGCAGTTCTTC	TRBJ2-1	.	TRBV10-3	.
CASSRDGTYEQYF	TGTGCCAGTAGTAGGGACGGTACCTACGAGCAGTACTTC	TRBJ2-7	.	TRBV19	.
CASSQSSGRSYEQYF	TGTGCCAGCAGCCAATCTAGCGGGAGGTCTTACGAGCAGTACTTC	TRBJ2-7	few	TRBV4-2	TRBD2
CASSLDGASGNTIYF	TGCGCCAGCAGCTTGGATGGGGCATCTGGAAACACCATATATTTT	TRBJ1-3	.	TRBV5-1	.
CASSGKTSHTGELFF	TGTGCCAGCAGCGGAAAGACTAGTCACACCGGGGAGCTGTTTTTT	TRBJ2-2	.	TRBV5-4	.